A selection of T cell receptor beta chains follows, all from one sample in a study of OX40 agonist ivuxolimab in advanced cancers. Measured with immunoSEQ multiplex PCR; TCRdb has only the in-frame clones, and not every one. Of about 50,000 clones listed, 70% to 80% were seen once; the top ten hold roughly 3.9%. The sequencing here drew on CD4+ or CD8+ T cells sorted from blood, taken in a trial of the OX40 agonist ivuxolimab. These receptors were collected from an adult with an advanced solid tumor such as melanoma, head and neck, liver or kidney cancer. CDR3s include the opening cysteine and the closing phenylalanine or tryptophan. The D gene is left open where the match is weak. For some rows the clone size is stated as once, few or many, or as a class when expanded; others skip it.

V gene,J gene,clone size,D gene,CDR3 DNA,CDR3 protein
TRBV10-3,TRBJ1-6,NA,TRBD1,TGTGCCATCAGTGATAGGGGACAGGGGGCTTCACCCCTCCACTTT,CAISDRGQGASPLHF
TRBV7-8,TRBJ1-1,NA,TRBD1,TGTGCCAGCAGCTTAGGGGGCAGGGGGCTTTTCTCGGGCACTGAAGCTTTCTTT,CASSLGGRGLFSGTEAFF
TRBV12-5,TRBJ2-3,NA,NA,TGTGCTAGTCTCCTAGCGACAGATACGCAGTATTTT,CASLLATDTQYF
TRBV11-2,TRBJ2-7,many,TRBD1,TGTGCCAGCAGCTTAGATCAGGGACAGACCTACGAGCAGTACTTC,CASSLDQGQTYEQYF
TRBV6-5,TRBJ2-7,NA,TRBD1,TGTGCCAGCAGTTATGGGACAGGGGAAGTCTACGAGCAGTACTTC,CASSYGTGEVYEQYF
TRBV25-1,TRBJ2-3,NA,TRBD1,TGTGCCAGCAGTGGGGCAGGGGGCGCGGGGGATACGCAGTATTTT,CASSGAGGAGDTQYF
TRBV7-3,TRBJ2-2,NA,NA,TGTGCCAGCAGCTTAACCGATTCGGGCAACACCGGGGAGCTGTTTTTT,CASSLTDSGNTGELFF
TRBV9,TRBJ1-3,NA,NA,TGTGCCAGCAGCGTAGACAGGGCAAGCTCTGGAAACACCATATATTTT,CASSVDRASSGNTIYF
TRBV7-8,TRBJ2-5,NA,NA,TGTGCCAGCAGTAACGGACTTTACGAGGAGACCCAGTACTTC,CASSNGLYEETQYF
TRBV4-1,TRBJ2-5,few,NA,TGCGCCAGCAGCCCCAGCGGAACTCCGGGAGAGACCCAGTACTTC,CASSPSGTPGETQYF
TRBV7-3,TRBJ2-3,once,NA,TGTGCCAGCAGCTTAGGTGGGAACGGAGATACGCAGTATTTT,CASSLGGNGDTQYF
TRBV12-5,TRBJ2-1,few,TRBD2,TGTGCTAGTGGTCCGGGACTAGCGAATGAGCAGTTCTTC,CASGPGLANEQFF
TRBV28,TRBJ1-6,NA,TRBD1,TGTGCCAGCAGCCCCAGGGGCAGGGGGGACTCACCCCTCCACTTT,CASSPRGRGDSPLHF
TRBV5-1,TRBJ2-7,medium-sized,NA,TGCGCCAGCAGCTTGAGCCAGCGGACCTACGAGCAGTACTTC,CASSLSQRTYEQYF
TRBV6-5,TRBJ1-2,NA,NA,TGTGCCAGCGGCCGGGGACCCTATGGCTACACCTTC,CASGRGPYGYTF
TRBV9,TRBJ1-1,medium-sized,TRBD1,TGTGCCAGCAGCCAGGGGGCGCAAGAAAAAGCTTTCTTT,CASSQGAQEKAFF
TRBV28,TRBJ1-2,few,NA,TGTGCCAGCAGTTTAGGGTCATGGGGCTACACCTTC,CASSLGSWGYTF
TRBV5-1,TRBJ1-5,NA,NA,TGCGCCAGCAGCTCCACCCCAACCGAGGTCGGGCAGCCCCAGCATTTT,CASSSTPTEVGQPQHF
TRBV5-4,TRBJ2-3,NA,TRBD2,TGTGCCAGCAGCTTGGAGAGTAGCGGGGGTGGCACAGATACGCAGTATTTT,CASSLESSGGGTDTQYF
TRBV28,TRBJ2-7,NA,NA,TGTGCCAGCAGTTTGGCGGGCGGCTACGAGCAGTACTTC,CASSLAGGYEQYF
TRBV5-4,TRBJ1-2,NA,NA,TGTGCCAGCAGCTACGATGAGGGTAACTATGGCTACACCTTC,CASSYDEGNYGYTF
TRBV28,TRBJ2-7,NA,TRBD1,TGTGCCAGCAGGCCGGGACAGGCCTACGAGCAGTACTTC,CASRPGQAYEQYF
TRBV27,TRBJ2-3,once,TRBD2,TGTGCCAGCAGTTTATCGCCGCGGGGGGGCGCAGATACGCAGTATTTT,CASSLSPRGGADTQYF
TRBV2,TRBJ2-7,NA,NA,TGTGCCAGCAGTGACTACTACCCCTACGAGCAGTACTTC,CASSDYYPYEQYF
TRBV11-2,TRBJ2-7,NA,NA,TGTGCCAGCAGCTTAGTCCCGGGTCTATACGAGCAGTACTTC,CASSLVPGLYEQYF
TRBV19,TRBJ1-3,NA,NA,TGTGCCAGTAGTCGCCTCCCAGGACCTGGAAACACCATATATTTT,CASSRLPGPGNTIYF
TRBV2,TRBJ2-1,NA,TRBD2,TGTGCCAGCAGTGAAGGACTAGCGGGGTACAATGAGCAGTTCTTC,CASSEGLAGYNEQFF
TRBV7-2,TRBJ2-7,once,NA,TGTGCCAGCAGCCCCCGGGTGGGACTGAACGAGCAGTACTTC,CASSPRVGLNEQYF
TRBV4-2,TRBJ1-3,few,NA,TGTGCCAGCAGCCAAGGAGTCCGGGCGGCATCTTACTACTCTGGAAACACCATATATTTT,CASSQGVRAASYYSGNTIYF
TRBV9,TRBJ1-1,NA,NA,TGTGCCAGCAGCGTAGCTACTGGTAAGGGTCGCCCGAACACTGAAGCTTTCTTT,CASSVATGKGRPNTEAFF
TRBV6-4,TRBJ2-1,NA,NA,TGTGCCAGCACCCCCCCGAGGGGTTACAGGTTCTTC,CASTPPRGYRFF
TRBV7-6,TRBJ2-2,NA,NA,TGTGCCAGCAGCTTCCAGGCCGGGGAGCTGTTTTTT,CASSFQAGELFF
TRBV5-1,TRBJ1-2,NA,TRBD1,TGCGCCAGCAGCTTTACCGGGACAGAGCCCCCTGGCTACACCTTC,CASSFTGTEPPGYTF
TRBV19,TRBJ1-6,NA,TRBD1,TGTGCCAGTAGTATATCAGGGACAGGGATCGCCAACACATATTCACCCCTCCACTTT,CASSISGTGIANTYSPLHF
TRBV18,TRBJ2-5,NA,NA,TGTGCCAGCTCACCGGATCGACAAGAGACCCAGTACTTC,CASSPDRQETQYF
TRBV18,TRBJ1-5,NA,NA,TGTGCCAGCTCACGACAGGTCGGCAATCAGCCCCAGCATTTT,CASSRQVGNQPQHF
TRBV5-4,TRBJ2-5,NA,NA,TGTGCCAGCAGCTTGCAGGCTAGCCCCTCAAGAGAGACCCAGTACTTC,CASSLQASPSRETQYF
TRBV9,TRBJ2-7,NA,NA,TGTGCCAGCAGCGTAGGGGACGTCTCCTACGAGCAGTACTTC,CASSVGDVSYEQYF
TRBV30,TRBJ1-5,NA,NA,TGTGCCTGGAGCCCGGACAGCAATCAGCCCCAGCATTTT,CAWSPDSNQPQHF
TRBV19,TRBJ1-5,few,NA,TGTGCCAGGGGGGGAAGCAATCAGCCCCAGCATTTT,CARGGSNQPQHF
TRBV5-8,TRBJ2-1,few,TRBD1,TGTGCCAGCAGCTTGGACAGGGGTACTTACAATGAGCAGTTCTTC,CASSLDRGTYNEQFF
TRBV10-2,TRBJ1-1,NA,NA,TGCGCCAGCAGTGAAGGGCAGGGAATGTACACTGAAGCTTTCTTT,CASSEGQGMYTEAFF